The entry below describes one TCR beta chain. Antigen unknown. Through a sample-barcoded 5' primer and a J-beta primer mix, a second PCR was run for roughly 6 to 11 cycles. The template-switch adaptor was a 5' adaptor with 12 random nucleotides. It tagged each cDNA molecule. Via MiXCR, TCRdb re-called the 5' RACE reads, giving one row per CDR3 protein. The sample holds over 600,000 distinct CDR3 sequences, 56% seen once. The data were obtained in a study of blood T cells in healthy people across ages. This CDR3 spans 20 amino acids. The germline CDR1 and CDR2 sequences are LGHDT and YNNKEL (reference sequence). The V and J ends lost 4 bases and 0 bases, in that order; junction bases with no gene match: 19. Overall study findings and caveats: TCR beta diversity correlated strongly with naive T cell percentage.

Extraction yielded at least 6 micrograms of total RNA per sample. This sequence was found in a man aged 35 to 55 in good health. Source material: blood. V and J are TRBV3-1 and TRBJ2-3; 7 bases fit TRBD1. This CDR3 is CASSPKWGSTGYSSTDTQYF. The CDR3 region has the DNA TGTGCCAGCAGCCCCAAGTGGGGGTCGACAGGGTATAGTAGCACAGATACGCAGTATTTT.